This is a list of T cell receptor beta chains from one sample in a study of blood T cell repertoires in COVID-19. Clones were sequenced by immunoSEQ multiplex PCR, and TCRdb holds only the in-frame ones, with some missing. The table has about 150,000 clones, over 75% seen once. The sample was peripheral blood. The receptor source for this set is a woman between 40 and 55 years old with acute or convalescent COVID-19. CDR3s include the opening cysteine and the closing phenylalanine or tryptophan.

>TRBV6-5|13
CASSYTGAGEQFF
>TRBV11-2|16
CASSGPSSGSFHEQFF
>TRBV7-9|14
CASSLNRGTGELFF
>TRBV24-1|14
CATMRSGGGREQFF
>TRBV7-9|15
CASSLGSATNEKLFF
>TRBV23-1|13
CASSQSSGCEAFF
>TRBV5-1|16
CASSLEGQANTGELFF
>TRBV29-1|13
CSVETGENYGYTF
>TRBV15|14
CATSRGSHTDTQYF
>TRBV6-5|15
CASSRTSGSIYEQFF
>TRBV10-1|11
CASSEAAKQYF
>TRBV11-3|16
CASSPGLAGPTGELFF
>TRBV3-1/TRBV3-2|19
CASSQAVPGGAIGFNEQFF
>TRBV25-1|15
CASSGRTGGGTEAFF
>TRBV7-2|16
CASSLGASGGWDTQYF
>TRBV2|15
CASSPGLAKYNEQFF
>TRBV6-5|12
CATRESNQPQHF
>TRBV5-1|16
CASSLAQAVGTDTQYF
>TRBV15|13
CATSRGGEETQYF
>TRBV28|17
CASSFVLTGANTGELFF
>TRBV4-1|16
CASSRRGQGSNQPQHF
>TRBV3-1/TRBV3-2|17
CASSDPGQGLKGDTQYF
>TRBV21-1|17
CASSKRGAGALNTEAFF
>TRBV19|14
CASSPEVTYNEQFF
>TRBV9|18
CASSVDGVGGSYNSPLHF
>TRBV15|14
CATSTRGVPYEQYF
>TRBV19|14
CASSIEPGQYEQYF
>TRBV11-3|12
CASSLVGTGEYF
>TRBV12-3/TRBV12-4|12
CASSPNNSPLHF
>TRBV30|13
CACTRQANTEAFF
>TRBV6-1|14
CASSENVGGDEQYF
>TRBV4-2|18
CASSPTGGYLGSSYEQYF
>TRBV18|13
CASSQRGTDTQYF
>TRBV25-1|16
CASSAGGRVGIFGYTF
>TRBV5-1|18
CASSLSGTSGSGTDTQYF
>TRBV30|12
CAWSEGAGGYTF
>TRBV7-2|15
CASSSGQGTWGELFF
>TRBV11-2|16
CASSFEIGEPGETQYF
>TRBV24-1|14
CATWTGIGNQPQHF
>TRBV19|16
CASSASLRVPGETQYF
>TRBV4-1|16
CASSQGGRGLAGELFF
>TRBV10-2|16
CASSLGVSGSVYEQYF
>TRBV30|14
CAWSGNRENQPQHF
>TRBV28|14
CASSLTPLAYEQYF
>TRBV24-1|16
CATSLRTSGSSGELFF
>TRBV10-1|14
CASSEGRASYEQYF